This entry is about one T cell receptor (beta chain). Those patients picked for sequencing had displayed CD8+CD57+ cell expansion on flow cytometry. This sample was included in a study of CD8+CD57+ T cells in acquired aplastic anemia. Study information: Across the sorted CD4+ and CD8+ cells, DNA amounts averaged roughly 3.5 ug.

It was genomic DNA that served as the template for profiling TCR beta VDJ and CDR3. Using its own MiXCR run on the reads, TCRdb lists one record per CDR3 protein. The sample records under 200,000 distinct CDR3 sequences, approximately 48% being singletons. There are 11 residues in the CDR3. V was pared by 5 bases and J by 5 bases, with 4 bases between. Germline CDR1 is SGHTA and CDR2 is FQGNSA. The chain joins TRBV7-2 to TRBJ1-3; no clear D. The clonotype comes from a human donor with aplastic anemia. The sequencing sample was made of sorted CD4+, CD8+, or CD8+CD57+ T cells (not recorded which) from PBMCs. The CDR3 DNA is TGTGCCAGCAGCCCGCGAAACACCATATATTTT. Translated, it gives CASSPRNTIYF. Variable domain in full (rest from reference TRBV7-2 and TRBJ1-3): GAGVSQSPSNKVTEKGKDVELRCDPISGHTALYWYRQSLGQGLEFLIYFQGNSAPDKSGLPSDRFSAERTGGSVSTLTIQRTQQEDSAVYLCASSPRNTIYFGEGSWLTVV.